This record covers a single T cell receptor beta chain. What it binds is unknown. The whole isolated RNA underwent reverse transcription, so sequencing captured expressed TCRB transcripts. Naive, central memory and regulatory T cell samples came to a mean of approximately 3.57 million reads. The protocol was immunoSEQ multiplex PCR, while the TCRdb copy is restricted to in-frame clones and leaves out a portion. The table has roughly 180,000 clones, about 8% seen once; the top ten hold 0.94%. This sample is drawn from a study of beta chain features in type 1 diabetes. Notes on the study in general: Any HLA-type effect on TCRB rearrangement remained unresolved here. In all four CD4+ subsets, TCRB CDR3 length was significantly, moderately reduced in type 1 diabetes.

V dropped 3 bases and J dropped 5 bases, with 7 bases sitting between them. The CDR3 has 13 amino acids. Germline assignment: CDR1 SEHNR and CDR2 FQNEAQ (reference sequence). CD45RO/CCR7/CD25/CD127/CD95/CD27 staining was used to isolate CD4+ naive, central memory, regulatory and stem cell-like memory cells by sorting. The authors obtained over 95% purity in all sorted populations. The chain couples TRBV7-9 to TRBJ2-2; no clear D gene. The sample consisted of central memory CD4+ T cells from blood. The TCR originated in a woman aged 40 to 50 with type 1 diabetes. CDR3 nucleotide sequence: TGTGCCAGCAGCTTTGCAGGAACCGGGGAGCTGTTTTTT. It codes for CASSFAGTGELFF.